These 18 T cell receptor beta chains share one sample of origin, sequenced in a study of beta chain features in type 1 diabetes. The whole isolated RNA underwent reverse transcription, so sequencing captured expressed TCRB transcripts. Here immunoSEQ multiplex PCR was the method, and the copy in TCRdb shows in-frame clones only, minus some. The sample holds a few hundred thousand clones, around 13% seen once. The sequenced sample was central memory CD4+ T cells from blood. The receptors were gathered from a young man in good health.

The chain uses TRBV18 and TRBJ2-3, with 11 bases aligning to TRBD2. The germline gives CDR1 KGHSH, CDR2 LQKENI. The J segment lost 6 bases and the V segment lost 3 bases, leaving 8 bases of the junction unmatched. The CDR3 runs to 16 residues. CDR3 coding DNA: TGTGCCAGCTCACCCGGGACTAGCGGAACTGCGGATACGCAGTATTTT. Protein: CASSPGTSGTADTQYF.

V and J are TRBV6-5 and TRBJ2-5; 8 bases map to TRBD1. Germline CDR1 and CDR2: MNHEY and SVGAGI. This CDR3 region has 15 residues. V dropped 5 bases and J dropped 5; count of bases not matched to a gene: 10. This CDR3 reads CASSARPGGRETQYF. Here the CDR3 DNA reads TGTGCCAGCAGTGCCCGCCCAGGGGGCCGGGAGACCCAGTACTTC.

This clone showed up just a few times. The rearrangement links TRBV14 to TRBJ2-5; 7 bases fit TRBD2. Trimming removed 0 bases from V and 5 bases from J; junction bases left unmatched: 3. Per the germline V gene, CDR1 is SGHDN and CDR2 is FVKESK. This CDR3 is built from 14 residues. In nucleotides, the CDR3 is TGTGCCAGCAGCCAAGATCTACTAGCGGAGACCCAGTACTTC. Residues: CASSQDLLAETQYF.

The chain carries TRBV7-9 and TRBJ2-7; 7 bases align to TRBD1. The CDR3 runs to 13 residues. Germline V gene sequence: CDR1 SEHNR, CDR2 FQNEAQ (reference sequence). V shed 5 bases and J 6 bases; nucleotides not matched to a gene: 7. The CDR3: CASSRDRAREQYV. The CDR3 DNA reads TGTGCCAGCAGCCGAGACAGGGCCCGCGAGCAGTACGTC.

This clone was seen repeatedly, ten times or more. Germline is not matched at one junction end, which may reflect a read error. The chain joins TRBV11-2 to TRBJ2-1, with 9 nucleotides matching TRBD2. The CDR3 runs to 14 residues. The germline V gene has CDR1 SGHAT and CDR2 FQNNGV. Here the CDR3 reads CASRLAGVGNEQFF. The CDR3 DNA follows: TGTGCCAGCAGATTAGCGGGGGTGGGCAATGAGCAGTTCTTC.

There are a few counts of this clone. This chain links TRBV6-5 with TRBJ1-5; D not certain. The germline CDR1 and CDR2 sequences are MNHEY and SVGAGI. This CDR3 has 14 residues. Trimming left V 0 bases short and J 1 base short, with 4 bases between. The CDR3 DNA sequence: TGTGCCAGCAGTTACTCGAACAGCAATCAGCCCCAGCATTTT. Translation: CASSYSNSNQPQHF.

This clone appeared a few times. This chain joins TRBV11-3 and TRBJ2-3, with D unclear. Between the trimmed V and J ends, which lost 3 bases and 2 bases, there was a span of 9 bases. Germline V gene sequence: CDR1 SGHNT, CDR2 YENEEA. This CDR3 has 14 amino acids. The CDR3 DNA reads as TGTGCCAGCAGCTTCTCAGGATACACAGATACGCAGTATTTT. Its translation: CASSFSGYTDTQYF.

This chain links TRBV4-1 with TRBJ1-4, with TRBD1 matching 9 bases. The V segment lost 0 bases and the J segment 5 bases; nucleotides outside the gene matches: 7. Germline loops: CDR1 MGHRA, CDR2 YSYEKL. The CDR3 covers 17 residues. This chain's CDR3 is CASSQDGLGTGNEKLFF. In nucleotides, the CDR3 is TGCGCCAGCAGCCAAGATGGGTTAGGGACAGGGAATGAAAAACTGTTTTTT.

The CDR3 protein is CASCKAGTGIYNEQFF. Here the CDR3 DNA reads TGCGCCAGTTGTAAGGCCGGGACAGGAATCTACAATGAGCAGTTCTTC. This chain links TRBV5-1 with TRBJ2-1; 8 bases fit TRBD1. CDR1 and CDR2 from the germline V gene are SGHRS and YFSETQ. This CDR3 contains 16 residues. Unmatched junction bases numbered 13, after V lost 8 bases and J lost 3 bases.

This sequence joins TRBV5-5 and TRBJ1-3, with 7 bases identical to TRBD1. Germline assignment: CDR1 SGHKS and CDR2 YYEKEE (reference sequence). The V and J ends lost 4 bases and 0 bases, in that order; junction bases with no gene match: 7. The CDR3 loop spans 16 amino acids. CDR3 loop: CASSIQGSGSGNTIYF. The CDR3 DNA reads TGTGCCAGCAGCATACAGGGGAGCGGCTCTGGAAACACCATATATTTT.

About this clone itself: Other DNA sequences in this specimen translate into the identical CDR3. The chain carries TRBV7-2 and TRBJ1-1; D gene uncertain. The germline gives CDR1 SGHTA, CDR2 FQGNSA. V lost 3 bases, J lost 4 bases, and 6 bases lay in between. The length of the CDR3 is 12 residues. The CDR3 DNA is TGTGCCAGCAGCTTCCAGGTCACTGAAGCTTTCTTT. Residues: CASSFQVTEAFF.

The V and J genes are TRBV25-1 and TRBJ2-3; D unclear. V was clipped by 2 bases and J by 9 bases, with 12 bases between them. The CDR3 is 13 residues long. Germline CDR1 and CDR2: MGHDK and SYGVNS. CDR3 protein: CASSEGYSNTQYF. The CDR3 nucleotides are TGTGCCAGCAGTGAAGGGTACAGCAACACGCAGTATTTT.

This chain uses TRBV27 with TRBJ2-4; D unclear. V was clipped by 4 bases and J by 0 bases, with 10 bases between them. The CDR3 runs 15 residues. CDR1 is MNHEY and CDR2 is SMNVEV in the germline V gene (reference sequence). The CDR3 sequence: CASSSYSLAKNIQYF. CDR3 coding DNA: TGTGCCAGCAGTTCCTACTCACTAGCCAAAAACATTCAGTACTTC.

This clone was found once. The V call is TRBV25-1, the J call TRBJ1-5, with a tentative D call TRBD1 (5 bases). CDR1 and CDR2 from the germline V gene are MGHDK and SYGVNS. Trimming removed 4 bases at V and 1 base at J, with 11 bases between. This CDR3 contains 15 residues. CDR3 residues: CASSGGWGSNQPQHF. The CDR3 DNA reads TGTGCCAGCAGTGGGGGGTGGGGGAGCAATCAGCCCCAGCATTTT. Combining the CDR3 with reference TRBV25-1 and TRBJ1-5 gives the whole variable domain EADIYQTPRYLVIGTGKKITLECSQTMGHDKMYWYQQDPGMELHLIHYSYGVNSTEKGDLSSESTVSRIRTEHFPLTLESARPSHTSQYLCASSGGWGSNQPQHFGDGTRLSIL.

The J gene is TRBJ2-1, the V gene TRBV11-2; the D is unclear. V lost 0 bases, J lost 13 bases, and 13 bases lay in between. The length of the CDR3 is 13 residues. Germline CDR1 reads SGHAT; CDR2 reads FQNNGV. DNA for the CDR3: TGTGCCAGCAGCTTAGATTCGGATACCACACAGTTCTTC. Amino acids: CASSLDSDTTQFF.

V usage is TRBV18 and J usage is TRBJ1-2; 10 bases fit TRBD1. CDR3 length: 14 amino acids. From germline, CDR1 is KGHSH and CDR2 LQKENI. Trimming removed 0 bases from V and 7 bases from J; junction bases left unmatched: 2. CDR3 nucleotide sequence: TGTGCCAGCTCACCACCGACAGGGGGCACTGGCTACACCTTC. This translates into CASSPPTGGTGYTF.

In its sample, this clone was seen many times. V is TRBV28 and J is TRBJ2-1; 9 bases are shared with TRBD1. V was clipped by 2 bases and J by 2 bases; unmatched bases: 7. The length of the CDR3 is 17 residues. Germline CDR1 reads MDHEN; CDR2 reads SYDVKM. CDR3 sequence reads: CASSLGGTGRAYNEQFF. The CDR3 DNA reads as TGTGCCAGCAGTTTAGGAGGGACAGGGAGGGCCTACAATGAGCAGTTCTTC.

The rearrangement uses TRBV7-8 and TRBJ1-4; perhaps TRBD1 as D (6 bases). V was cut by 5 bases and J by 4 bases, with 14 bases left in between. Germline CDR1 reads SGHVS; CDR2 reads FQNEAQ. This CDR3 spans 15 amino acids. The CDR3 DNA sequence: TGTGCCAGCAGCAGATCAGGGGACCATAATGAAAAACTGTTTTTT. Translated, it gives CASSRSGDHNEKLFF.